The 25 T cell receptor beta chains in this list originate from one sample, sequenced in a study of beta chain features in type 1 diabetes. The sequenced template was cDNA made from the entire isolated RNA. Data came from immunoSEQ multiplex PCR; TCRdb stores just in-frame clones and leaves some out. The sample lists around 500,000 clones; 11% were seen once. Source material: naive CD4+ T cells from blood. These receptors came from a woman between 18 and 29 years old in good health.

In its sample, this clone was seen a few times. The chain recombines TRBV5-1 with TRBJ1-1; TRBD1 matches 9 bases. The CDR3 has 16 residues. The junction had 11 bases not matched to a gene; V was cut back by 4 bases and J by 4 bases. Per the germline V gene, CDR1 is SGHRS and CDR2 is YFSETQ. CDR3: CASSASPGQGFTEAFF. The CDR3, as DNA: TGCGCCAGCAGCGCCTCTCCGGGACAGGGATTCACTGAAGCTTTCTTT. The entire variable domain, with the rest obtained from reference TRBV5-1 and TRBJ1-1, is as follows: KAGVTQTPRYLIKTRGQQVTLSCSPISGHRSVSWYQQTPGQGLQFLFEYFSETQRNKGNFPGRFSGRQFSNSRSEMNVSTLELGDSALYLCASSASPGQGFTEAFFGQGTRLTVV.

This clone was seen more than once but under ten times. The rearrangement uses TRBV4-3 and TRBJ1-2; D uncertain. Trimming left V 0 bases short and J 8 bases short, with 16 bases between. Germline V lookup: CDR1 LGHNA, CDR2 YSLEER. The CDR3 is 15 amino acids. CDR3 bases: TGCGCCAGCAGCCAAGATCTCTGGGGAGAAGACGGCTACACCTTC. This translates into CASSQDLWGEDGYTF.

This clone has only one observation. The chain employs TRBV11-3 and TRBJ2-7, with D maybe TRBD1 (5 bases). CDR1 and CDR2 from the germline V gene are SGHNT and YENEEA. This CDR3 comprises 15 residues. V lost 2 bases to trimming and J lost 4 bases, with 15 bases between them. The CDR3 bases are TGTGCCAGCAGCTTACGTGACAGATCGGAATACGAGCAGTACTTC. Translating it yields CASSLRDRSEYEQYF.

This chain uses TRBV27 with TRBJ2-7, with TRBD2 matching 10 bases. Germline V gives CDR1 MNHEY, CDR2 SMNVEV (reference sequence). With 3 bases clipped from V and 2 bases from J, the junction kept 4 bases outside the gene matches. This CDR3 is 15 amino acids long. CDR3: CASSFTAGGAYEQYF. CDR3 bases: TGTGCCAGCAGTTTTACAGCGGGAGGGGCCTACGAGCAGTACTTC.

This clone was detected a few times. CDR3 nucleotides: TGTGCCAGCAGCTTAGCGGGGGGCCGTTCCAATGAGCAGTTCTTC. It specifies CASSLAGGRSNEQFF. This chain links TRBV7-7 with TRBJ2-1, with D tentatively TRBD1 or TRBD2 (6 bases each). V was trimmed by 0 bases and J by 6 bases, leaving 12 bases between them. This CDR3 has 15 residues. Germline V gene sequence: CDR1 SSHAT, CDR2 FNYEAQ (reference sequence).

This clone was observed once. The chain employs TRBV19 and TRBJ2-3, with 8 nucleotides matching TRBD2. CDR1 is LNHDA, CDR2 SQIVND, per germline (reference sequence). The junction had 13 bases not matched to a gene; V was cut back by 6 bases and J by 2 bases. The CDR3 consists of 17 residues. The CDR3 DNA is TGTGCCAGTAGCCCGGGGATCGGACTAGCCGACACAGATACGCAGTATTTT. Protein: CASSPGIGLADTDTQYF.

The chain is built from TRBV7-2 and TRBJ1-1; 7 nucleotides match TRBD1. Germline CDR1 SGHTA, CDR2 FQGNSA. J lost 4 bases, V lost 3 bases, and 11 bases had no gene match. This CDR3 comprises 16 residues. This CDR3 reads CASSLGIDRAVTEAFF. CDR3 bases: TGTGCCAGCAGCTTGGGAATAGACAGGGCGGTCACTGAAGCTTTCTTT.

This rearrangement joins TRBV2 to TRBJ2-3; TRBD1 might be the D (6 bases). The V end was cut by 6 bases, the J end by 6 bases, with 10 bases between. This CDR3 is 12 amino acids long. From germline, CDR1 is SNHLY and CDR2 FYNNEI. The CDR3 reads CASRDQGDTQYF. The CDR3 region has the DNA TGTGCCAGCAGGGATCAGGGGGATACGCAGTATTTT.

The J gene is TRBJ2-7, the V gene TRBV28; 7 bases fit TRBD2. The ends lost 4 bases at V and 6 bases at J; junction bases unmatched: 12. Looked up from germline, CDR1 is MDHEN and CDR2 is SYDVKM. The CDR3 contains 15 residues. The CDR3 coding sequence is TGTGCCAGCAGTTCCGCGGGGACTACGGTTACCGAGCAGTACGTC. The encoded protein is CASSSAGTTVTEQYV.

This clone has more than one count but fewer than ten. The chain carries TRBV5-1 and TRBJ2-7; the match to TRBD1 covers 9 bases. The V and J ends lost 5 bases and 1 base, in that order; junction bases with no gene match: 7. The CDR3 runs 15 residues. Germline-derived CDR1 and CDR2 are SGHRS and YFSETQ. As DNA, the CDR3 is TGCGCCAGCAGTTTCACCGGGACAGGGTCCTACGAGCAGTACTTC. Translation: CASSFTGTGSYEQYF.

J is TRBJ2-3 and V is TRBV12-2; no check of the table's D call, TRBD1, against the DNA was made. TRBV12-2 constitutes a pseudogene. The CDR3 runs 16 residues. CDR3 residues: CASRHRFRFGTDTQYF. The CDR3 coding sequence is TGTGCAAGTCGGCACAGATTTCGTTTTGGCACAGATACGCAGTATTTT.

This clone was seen only a few times. J is TRBJ2-2 and V is TRBV13, with 8 bases fitting TRBD2. V lost 6 bases and J lost 4; bases outside the gene matches: 10. In germline, CDR1 is PRHDT, CDR2 FYEKMQ (reference sequence). This CDR3 region has 16 residues. The CDR3 here is CASRASPGGRTGELFF. CDR3 DNA sequence: TGTGCCAGCAGGGCTTCTCCGGGGGGGCGCACCGGGGAGCTGTTTTTT.

This clone was seen more than once but under ten times. The chain's CDR3 is CASSKGLVPDTQYF. Here the CDR3 DNA reads TGTGCCAGCAGCAAAGGACTAGTGCCAGATACGCAGTATTTT. The rearrangement uses TRBV11-1 and TRBJ2-3, with 7 bases aligning to TRBD2. Germline V gene lookup returns CDR1 SGHAT and CDR2 FQDESV (reference sequence). The V and J ends lost 5 bases and 4 bases, in that order; junction bases with no gene match: 6. The CDR3 contains 14 residues.

This clone was picked up a small number of times. V usage is TRBV30 and J usage is TRBJ2-3, with 7 bases lining up with TRBD2. V trimming: 0 bases; J trimming: 4 bases; junction bases outside the gene matches: 1. The CDR3 totals 13 residues. In germline, CDR1 is GTSNPN, CDR2 SVGIG (reference sequence). CDR3 coding DNA: TGTGCCTGGAGTGTTGCGGGAGCAGATACGCAGTATTTT. Protein: CAWSVAGADTQYF.

The chain recombines TRBV15 with TRBJ1-2; a possible D gene is TRBD1 (6 bases). V was trimmed by 1 base and J by 7 bases, leaving 19 bases between them. This CDR3 is built from 16 residues. CDR1 and CDR2 (germline): LNHNV, YYDKDF (reference sequence). The CDR3 coding sequence is TGTGCCACCAGCAGAGTCCCCGGTGGGGGGCAGGGTGGCTACACCTTC. Translating it yields CATSRVPGGGQGGYTF.

The rearrangement uses TRBV29-1 and TRBJ2-7, with 9 bases lining up with TRBD2. The CDR3 has 16 residues. V dropped 6 bases and J dropped 3; count of bases not matched to a gene: 15. Germline assignment: CDR1 SQVTM and CDR2 ANQGSEA. This chain's CDR3 is CSVPHGGASGNYEQYF. As DNA, the CDR3 is TGCAGCGTCCCCCACGGGGGAGCTAGCGGGAACTACGAGCAGTACTTC.

The V gene is TRBV4-3, the J gene TRBJ2-1; D is unclear. V was shortened by 1 base and J by 8 bases, with 9 bases between the two germline ends. The CDR3 length is 13 residues. Germline V gene data show CDR1 as LGHNA and CDR2 as YSLEER. CDR3 nucleotide sequence: TGCGCCAGCAGCCAAGTGGGAAGGGATGAGCAGTTCTTC. Its protein product is CASSQVGRDEQFF.

The gene calls are TRBV7-2 and TRBJ2-1; D uncertain. Per the germline V gene, CDR1 is SGHTA and CDR2 is FQGNSA. Between the trimmed V and J ends, which lost 5 bases and 6 bases, there was a span of 11 bases. CDR3 length: 13 residues. The CDR3 reads CASSIGVVNEQFF. CDR3 sequence (DNA): TGTGCCAGCAGCATCGGAGTGGTCAATGAGCAGTTCTTC.

The V and J genes are TRBV30 and TRBJ1-5; no clear D. The CDR3 length is 13 residues. Between the trimmed V and J ends, which lost 2 bases and 2 bases, there was a span of 7 bases. In germline, CDR1 is GTSNPN, CDR2 SVGIG (reference sequence). The CDR3 nucleotides read TGTGCCTGGAGTCGGGCCGGCAATCAGCCCCAGCATTTT. Translation gives CAWSRAGNQPQHF.

The chain links TRBV4-3 to TRBJ1-4; D gene uncertain. Trimming pared 4 bases from V and 7 bases from J, leaving 13 bases between. In germline, CDR1 is LGHNA, CDR2 YSLEER. There are 14 residues in the CDR3. The CDR3 DNA reads as TGCGCCAGCAGCCCGGGTTCTTCGGGTGAAAAACTGTTTTTT. Amino acids: CASSPGSSGEKLFF.

This clone was seen a few times. Additional DNA sequences in this sample encode the identical CDR3. This chain uses TRBV9 with TRBJ2-3, with D tentatively TRBD2 (5 bases). The CDR3 is 13 amino acids. In germline, CDR1 is SGDLS, CDR2 YYNGEE. V dropped 1 base and J dropped 6 bases, with 9 bases sitting between them. This CDR3 is CASSVSGGDTQYF. The CDR3 region has the DNA TGTGCCAGCAGCGTATCGGGCGGGGATACGCAGTATTTT.

The chain uses TRBV9 and TRBJ2-1; perhaps TRBD2 as D (6 bases). The CDR3 length is 14 residues. V dropped 0 bases and J dropped 4 bases, with 8 bases sitting between them. The germline V gene has CDR1 SGDLS and CDR2 YYNGEE. The CDR3 reads CASSVAEGYNEQFF. CDR3 bases: TGTGCCAGCAGCGTAGCGGAGGGATACAATGAGCAGTTCTTC.

The J gene is TRBJ1-2, the V gene TRBV15; D ambiguous. Germline V gene sequence: CDR1 LNHNV, CDR2 YYDKDF (reference sequence). Trimming removed 0 bases from V and 4 bases from J, with 18 bases in between. CDR3 size: 17 residues. For the CDR3, the DNA is TGTGCCACCAGCAGAGAGGCGGTTGGCTCTAACGTCTATGGCTACACCTTC. Protein product: CATSREAVGSNVYGYTF.

This clone was picked up a small number of times. The rearrangement uses TRBV18 and TRBJ2-7; D may correspond to TRBD1 or TRBD2 (5 bases each). The CDR3 consists of 14 residues. V was trimmed by 6 bases and J by 5 bases, leaving 17 bases between them. Per germline, CDR1 KGHSH and CDR2 LQKENI. In DNA, the CDR3 is TGTGCCAGCTCGCCAGGGACCGCGAGGGACGAGCAGTACGTC. As protein: CASSPGTARDEQYV.

The chain employs TRBV5-6 and TRBJ1-6; 7 bases agree with TRBD1. V shed 4 bases, J shed 9 bases, and the junction held 4 bases outside the gene matches. Germline V CDR1 and CDR2: SGHDT, YYEEEE. The CDR3 length is 13 residues. The CDR3 DNA follows: TGTGCCAGCAGCCCCACAGGGGTTTCACCCCTCCACTTT. Protein product: CASSPTGVSPLHF.